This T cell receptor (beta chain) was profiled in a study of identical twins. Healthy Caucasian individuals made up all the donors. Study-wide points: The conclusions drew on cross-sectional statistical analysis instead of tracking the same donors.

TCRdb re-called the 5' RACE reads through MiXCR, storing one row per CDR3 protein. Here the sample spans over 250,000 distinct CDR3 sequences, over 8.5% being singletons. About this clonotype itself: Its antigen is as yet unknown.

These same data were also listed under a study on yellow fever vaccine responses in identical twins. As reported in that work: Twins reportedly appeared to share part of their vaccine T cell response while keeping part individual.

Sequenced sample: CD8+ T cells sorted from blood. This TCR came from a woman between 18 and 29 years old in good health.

Written as DNA, the CDR3 is TGTGCCAGCAGCGTAGGGGGTAGCGCAGATACGCAGTATTTT. Protein: CASSVGGSADTQYF. V gene TRBV9 combines with J gene TRBJ2-3; D may be TRBD2 (5 bases). The CDR3 contains 14 residues. Deletions cut 0 bases from V and 4 bases from J, with 9 bases between. Per germline, CDR1 SGDLS and CDR2 YYNGEE.